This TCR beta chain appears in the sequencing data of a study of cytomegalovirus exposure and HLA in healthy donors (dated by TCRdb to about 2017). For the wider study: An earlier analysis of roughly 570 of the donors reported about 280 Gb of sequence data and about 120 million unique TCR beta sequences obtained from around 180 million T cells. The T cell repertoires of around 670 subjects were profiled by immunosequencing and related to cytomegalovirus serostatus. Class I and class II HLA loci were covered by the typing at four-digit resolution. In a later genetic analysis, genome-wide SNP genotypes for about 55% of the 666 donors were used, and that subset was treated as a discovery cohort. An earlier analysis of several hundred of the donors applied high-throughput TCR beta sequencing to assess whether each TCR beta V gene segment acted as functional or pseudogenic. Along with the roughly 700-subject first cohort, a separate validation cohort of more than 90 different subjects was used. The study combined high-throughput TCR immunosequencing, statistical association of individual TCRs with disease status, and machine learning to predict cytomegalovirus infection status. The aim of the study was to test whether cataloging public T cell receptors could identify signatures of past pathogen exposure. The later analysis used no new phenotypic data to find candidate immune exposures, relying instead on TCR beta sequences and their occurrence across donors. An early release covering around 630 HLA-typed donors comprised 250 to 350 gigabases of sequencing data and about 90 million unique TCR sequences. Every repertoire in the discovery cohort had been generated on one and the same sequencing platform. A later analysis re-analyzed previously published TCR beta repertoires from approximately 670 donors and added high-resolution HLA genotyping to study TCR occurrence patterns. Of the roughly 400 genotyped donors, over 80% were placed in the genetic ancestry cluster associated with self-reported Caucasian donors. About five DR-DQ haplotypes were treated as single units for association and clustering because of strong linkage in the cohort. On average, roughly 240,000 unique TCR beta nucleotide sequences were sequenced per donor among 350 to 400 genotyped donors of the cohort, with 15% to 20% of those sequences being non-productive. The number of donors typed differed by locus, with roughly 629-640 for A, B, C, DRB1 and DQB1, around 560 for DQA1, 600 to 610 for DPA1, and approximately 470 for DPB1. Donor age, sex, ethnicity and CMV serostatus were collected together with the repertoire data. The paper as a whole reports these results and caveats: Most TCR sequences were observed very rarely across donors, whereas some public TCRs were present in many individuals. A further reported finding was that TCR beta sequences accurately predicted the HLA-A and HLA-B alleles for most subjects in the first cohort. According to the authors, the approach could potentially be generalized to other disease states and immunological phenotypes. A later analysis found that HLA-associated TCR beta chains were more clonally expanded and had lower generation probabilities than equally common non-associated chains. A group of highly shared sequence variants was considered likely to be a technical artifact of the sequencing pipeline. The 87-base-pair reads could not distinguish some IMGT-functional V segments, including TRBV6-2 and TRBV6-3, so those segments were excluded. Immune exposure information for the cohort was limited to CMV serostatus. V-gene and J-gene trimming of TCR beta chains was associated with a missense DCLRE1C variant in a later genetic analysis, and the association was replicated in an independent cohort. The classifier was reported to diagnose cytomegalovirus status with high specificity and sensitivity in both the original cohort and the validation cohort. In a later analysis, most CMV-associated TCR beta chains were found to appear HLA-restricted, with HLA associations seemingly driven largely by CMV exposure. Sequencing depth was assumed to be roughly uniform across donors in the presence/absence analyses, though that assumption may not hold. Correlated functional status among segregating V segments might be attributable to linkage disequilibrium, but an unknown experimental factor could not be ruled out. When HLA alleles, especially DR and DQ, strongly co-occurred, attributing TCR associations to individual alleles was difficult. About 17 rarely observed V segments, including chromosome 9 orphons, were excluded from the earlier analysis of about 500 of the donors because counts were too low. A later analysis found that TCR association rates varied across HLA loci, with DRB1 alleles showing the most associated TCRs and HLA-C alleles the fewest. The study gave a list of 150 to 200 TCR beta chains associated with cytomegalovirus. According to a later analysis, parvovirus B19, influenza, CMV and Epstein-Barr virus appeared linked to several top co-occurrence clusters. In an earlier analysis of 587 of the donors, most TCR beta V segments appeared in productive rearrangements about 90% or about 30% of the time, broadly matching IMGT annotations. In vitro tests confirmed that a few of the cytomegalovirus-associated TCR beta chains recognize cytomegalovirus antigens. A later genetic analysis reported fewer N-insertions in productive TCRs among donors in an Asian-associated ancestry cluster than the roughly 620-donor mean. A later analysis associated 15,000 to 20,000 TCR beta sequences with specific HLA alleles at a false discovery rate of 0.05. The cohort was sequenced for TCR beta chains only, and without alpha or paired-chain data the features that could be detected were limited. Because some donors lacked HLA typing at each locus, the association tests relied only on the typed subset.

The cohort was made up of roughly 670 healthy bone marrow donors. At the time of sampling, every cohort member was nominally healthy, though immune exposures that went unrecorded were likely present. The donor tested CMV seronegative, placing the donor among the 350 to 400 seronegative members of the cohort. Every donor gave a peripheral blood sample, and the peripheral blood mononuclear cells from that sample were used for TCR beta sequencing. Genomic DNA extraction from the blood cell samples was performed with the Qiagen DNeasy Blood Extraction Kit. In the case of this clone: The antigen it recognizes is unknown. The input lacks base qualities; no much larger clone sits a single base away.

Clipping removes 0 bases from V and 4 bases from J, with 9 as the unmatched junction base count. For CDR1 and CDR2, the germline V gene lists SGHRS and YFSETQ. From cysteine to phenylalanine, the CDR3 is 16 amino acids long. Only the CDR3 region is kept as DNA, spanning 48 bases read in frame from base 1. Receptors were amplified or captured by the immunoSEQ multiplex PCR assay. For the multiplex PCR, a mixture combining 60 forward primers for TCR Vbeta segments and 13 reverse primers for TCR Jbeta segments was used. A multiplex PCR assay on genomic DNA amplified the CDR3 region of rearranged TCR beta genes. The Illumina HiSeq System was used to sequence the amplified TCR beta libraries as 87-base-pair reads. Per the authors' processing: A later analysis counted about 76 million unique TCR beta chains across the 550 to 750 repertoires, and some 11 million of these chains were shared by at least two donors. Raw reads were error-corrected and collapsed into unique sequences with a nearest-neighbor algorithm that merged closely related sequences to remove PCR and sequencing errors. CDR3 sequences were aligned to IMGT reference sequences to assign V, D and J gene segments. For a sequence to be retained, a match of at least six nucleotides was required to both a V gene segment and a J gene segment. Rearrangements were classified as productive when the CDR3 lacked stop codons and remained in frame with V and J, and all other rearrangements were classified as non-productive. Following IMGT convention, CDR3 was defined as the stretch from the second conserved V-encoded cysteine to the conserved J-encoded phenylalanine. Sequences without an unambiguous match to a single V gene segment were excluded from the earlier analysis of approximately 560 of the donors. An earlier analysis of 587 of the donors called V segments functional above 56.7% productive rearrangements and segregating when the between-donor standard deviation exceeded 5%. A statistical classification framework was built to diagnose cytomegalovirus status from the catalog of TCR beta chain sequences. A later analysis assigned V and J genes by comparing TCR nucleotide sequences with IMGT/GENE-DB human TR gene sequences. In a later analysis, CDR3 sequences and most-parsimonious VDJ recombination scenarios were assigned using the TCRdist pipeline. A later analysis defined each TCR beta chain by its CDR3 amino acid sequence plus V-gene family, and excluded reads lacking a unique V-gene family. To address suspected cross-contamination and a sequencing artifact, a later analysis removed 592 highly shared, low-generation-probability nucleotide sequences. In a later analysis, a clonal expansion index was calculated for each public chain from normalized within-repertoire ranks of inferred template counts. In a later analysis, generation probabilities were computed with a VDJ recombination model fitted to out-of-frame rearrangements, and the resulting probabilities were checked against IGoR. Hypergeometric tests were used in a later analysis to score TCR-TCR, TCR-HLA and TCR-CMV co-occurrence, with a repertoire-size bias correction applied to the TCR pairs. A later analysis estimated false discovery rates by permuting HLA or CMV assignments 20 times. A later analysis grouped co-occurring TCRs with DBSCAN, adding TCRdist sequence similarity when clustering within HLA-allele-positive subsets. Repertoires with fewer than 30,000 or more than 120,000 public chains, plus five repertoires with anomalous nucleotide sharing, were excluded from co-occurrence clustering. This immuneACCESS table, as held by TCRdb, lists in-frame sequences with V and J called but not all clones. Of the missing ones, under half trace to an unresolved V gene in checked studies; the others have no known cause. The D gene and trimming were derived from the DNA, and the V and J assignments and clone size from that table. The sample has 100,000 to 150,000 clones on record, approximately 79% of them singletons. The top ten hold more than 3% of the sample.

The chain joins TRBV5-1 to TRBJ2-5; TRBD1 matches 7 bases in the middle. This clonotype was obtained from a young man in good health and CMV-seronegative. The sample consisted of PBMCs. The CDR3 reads CASSLDRGPRGETQYF. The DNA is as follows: TGCGCCAGCAGCTTGGACAGGGGTCCTAGAGGAGAGACCCAGTACTTC.